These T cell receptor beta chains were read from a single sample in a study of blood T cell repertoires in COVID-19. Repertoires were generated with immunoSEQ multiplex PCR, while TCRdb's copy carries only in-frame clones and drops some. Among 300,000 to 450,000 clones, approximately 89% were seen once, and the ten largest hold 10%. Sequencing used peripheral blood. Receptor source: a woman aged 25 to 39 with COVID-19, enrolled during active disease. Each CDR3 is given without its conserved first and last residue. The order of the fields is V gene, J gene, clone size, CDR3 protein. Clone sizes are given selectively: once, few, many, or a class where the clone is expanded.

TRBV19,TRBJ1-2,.,ASKTFKEGGYT
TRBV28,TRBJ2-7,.,ASSTGTSVYEQY
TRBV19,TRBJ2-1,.,ASSPDRSAYNEQF
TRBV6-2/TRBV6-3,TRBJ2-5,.,ASSRVTSGKETQY
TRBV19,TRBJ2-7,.,ASLVRSHEQY
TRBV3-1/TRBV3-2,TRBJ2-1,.,ASSQGLAEGNEQF
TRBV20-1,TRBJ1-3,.,SASVDRRNSGNTIY
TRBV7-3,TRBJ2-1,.,ASSQITPSGANEQF
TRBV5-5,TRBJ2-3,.,ASSLVPRTDTQY
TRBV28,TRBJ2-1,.,ASRRTSGSYNEQF
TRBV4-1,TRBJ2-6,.,ASSQPSEGAGANVLT
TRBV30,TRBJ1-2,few,AWDRGYGYT
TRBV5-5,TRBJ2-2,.,ASSFEGATGELF
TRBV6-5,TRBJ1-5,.,ATVTGGNQPQH
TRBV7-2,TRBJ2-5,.,ASSLTAGVGETQY
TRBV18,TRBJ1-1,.,ASSPQGDTEAF
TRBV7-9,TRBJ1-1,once,ASTLTGTEAF
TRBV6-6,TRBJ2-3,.,ASSFRQAPADTQY
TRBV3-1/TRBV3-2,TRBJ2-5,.,ASSQEWGLADLQETQY
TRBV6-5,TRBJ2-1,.,ASSRGVGEQF
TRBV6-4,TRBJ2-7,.,ASSEMTGDEQY
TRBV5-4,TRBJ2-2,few,ASSLPGRAGELF
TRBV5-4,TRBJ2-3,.,ASRTRSTDTQY
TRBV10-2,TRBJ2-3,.,ASSESKGLAGADTQY
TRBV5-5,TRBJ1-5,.,ASSLGPQGGNQPQH
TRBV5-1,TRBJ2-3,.,ASSLPKREIQDTQY
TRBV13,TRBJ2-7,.,ASSSGYEQY
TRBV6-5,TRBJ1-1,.,ASSREGGTEAF
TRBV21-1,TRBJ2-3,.,ASNGGKAGGQRTDTQY